One and the same sample provided the 17 T cell receptor beta chains below, sequenced in a study of OX40 agonist ivuxolimab in advanced cancers. Generated by immunoSEQ multiplex PCR, the TCRdb table keeps only in-frame clones and is missing some. The data hold approximately 160,000 clones, with approximately 94% observed a single time. The sequencing used CD4+ or CD8+ T cells sorted from blood, collected in a trial of the OX40 agonist ivuxolimab. All receptors come from an adult with an advanced solid tumor such as melanoma, head and neck, liver or kidney cancer.

This clone was observed once. The chain recombines TRBV2 with TRBJ2-7; 8 nucleotides agree with TRBD1. The CDR3 runs 15 residues. Looked up from germline, CDR1 is SNHLY and CDR2 is FYNNEI. Germline trimming cut 5 bases from V and 3 bases from J; bases unmatched to any gene: 9. The CDR3 DNA reads TGTGCCAGCAGTCCCGGACAGGGAGCGCTCTACGAGCAGTACTTC. Its protein is CASSPGQGALYEQYF.

This chain links TRBV29-1 with TRBJ2-1; D gene uncertain. Trimming took 7 bases from V and 5 from J, leaving 9 bases between them. The CDR3 runs to 11 residues. CDR1 is SQVTM and CDR2 is ANQGSEA in the germline V gene. For the CDR3, the DNA is TGCAGCGCCCACCGGGACAATGAGCAGTTCTTC. Amino acid sequence: CSAHRDNEQFF.

This clone appeared a single time. The gene calls are TRBV19 and TRBJ1-2; D not certain. Germline CDR1 LNHDA, CDR2 SQIVND (reference sequence). The V end lost 1 base, the J end lost 3 bases, and 3 bases lay between the germline ends. The CDR3 runs to 12 residues. CDR3 sequence (DNA): TGTGCCAGTAGTATAGCTCACTATGGCTACACCTTC. Translation: CASSIAHYGYTF.

The J gene is TRBJ2-1, the V gene TRBV6-1; D possibly matches TRBD1 or TRBD2 (5 bases each). V dropped 4 bases and J dropped 6 bases, with 13 bases sitting between them. The CDR3 has 14 residues. The germline V gene has CDR1 MNHNS and CDR2 SASEGT. CDR3 sequence (DNA): TGTGCCAGCAGTGGACAGTGGGACCTCAATGAGCAGTTCTTC. Protein: CASSGQWDLNEQFF.

The chain joins TRBV4-1 to TRBJ2-7; TRBD1 matches 9 bases. With 10 bases clipped from V and 3 bases from J, the junction kept 7 bases outside the gene matches. The CDR3 loop spans 13 amino acids. Germline V lookup: CDR1 MGHRA, CDR2 YSYEKL. The CDR3 is CATRGQGNYEQYF. CDR3 coding DNA: TGCGCCACCAGGGGACAGGGCAACTACGAGCAGTACTTC.

This clone was counted once. This chain links TRBV6-1 with TRBJ2-2, with a possible D match to TRBD1 (6 bases). V gave up 4 bases and J gave up 6 bases, with 12 bases separating them. This CDR3 is built from 14 residues. CDR1 and CDR2 from the germline V gene are MNHNS and SASEGT. For the CDR3, the DNA is TGTGCCAGCAGTGGGCAGGGGCCCCCCGGGGAGCTGTTTTTT. This gives the protein CASSGQGPPGELFF.

The chain combines TRBV5-4 with TRBJ2-5, with 9 nucleotides matching TRBD2. Germline V gene lookup returns CDR1 SGHNT and CDR2 YYREEE (reference sequence). This CDR3 is 14 amino acids long. The ends lost 4 bases at V and 8 bases at J; junction bases unmatched: 9. The CDR3 loop reads CASSPSGLALTQYF. CDR3 in DNA: TGTGCCAGCAGCCCCAGTGGACTAGCGCTAACCCAGTACTTC.

The chain uses TRBV2 and TRBJ2-1; the D gene is possibly TRBD2 (5 bases). Trimming cost V 6 bases and J 0 bases, with 12 bases left between them. The CDR3 runs to 15 residues. Germline V gene sequence: CDR1 SNHLY, CDR2 FYNNEI. The CDR3 reads CASRRTGSSYNEQFF. CDR3 coding DNA: TGTGCCAGCAGGAGGACTGGAAGCTCCTACAATGAGCAGTTCTTC.

The DNA for the CDR3 is TGTGCCAGCAGCTTACGGCTTACATCTGGAAACACCATATATTTT. This sequence encodes CASSLRLTSGNTIYF. The genes are TRBV7-2 and TRBJ1-3; D is unresolved. The CDR3 length is 15 residues. CDR1 SGHTA and CDR2 FQGNSA come from the germline V gene. Trimming left V 2 bases short and J 1 base short, with 9 bases between.

This rearrangement joins TRBV19 to TRBJ2-1, with 9 bases lining up with TRBD2. CDR1 and CDR2 (germline): LNHDA, SQIVND (reference sequence). CDR3 length: 16 residues. Trimming cost V 7 bases and J 7 bases; bases outside gene matches: 14. In DNA form, the CDR3 reads TGTGCCAGTAACCCCGGCGGGCGGGAGGGCCTGAATGAGCAGTTCTTC. Protein sequence: CASNPGGREGLNEQFF.

The chain carries TRBV4-3 and TRBJ2-7; maybe TRBD1 (5 bases). V lost 4 bases and J lost 0, with 10 bases in between. From germline, CDR1 is LGHNA and CDR2 YSLEER. The CDR3 has 14 residues. The CDR3 DNA reads TGCGCCAGCAGCCGTTCGGACACCTCCTACGAGCAGTACTTC. Amino acids: CASSRSDTSYEQYF.

The chain combines TRBV5-1 with TRBJ1-4; D might be TRBD1 (5 bases). V shed 0 bases and J shed 7 bases, with 16 bases lying between them. CDR3 length: 16 residues. Per the germline V gene, CDR1 is SGHRS and CDR2 is YFSETQ. CDR3 protein: CASSLDYGPGSEKLFF. CDR3 in DNA: TGCGCCAGCAGCTTGGACTACGGACCAGGGTCTGAAAAACTGTTTTTT. The variable domain in full, with the rest retrieved from reference TRBV5-1 and TRBJ1-4, is KAGVTQTPRYLIKTRGQQVTLSCSPISGHRSVSWYQQTPGQGLQFLFEYFSETQRNKGNFPGRFSGRQFSNSRSEMNVSTLELGDSALYLCASSLDYGPGSEKLFFGSGTQLSVL.

This chain joins TRBV7-2 and TRBJ2-5; D tentatively fits TRBD1 or TRBD2 (5 bases each). V was cut by 5 bases and J by 8 bases, with 12 bases left in between. Germline lookup yields CDR1 SGHTA and CDR2 FQGNSA. This CDR3 comprises 12 residues. Here the CDR3 reads CASSEEGRTQYF. The CDR3 DNA follows: TGTGCCAGCAGCGAAGAGGGGAGAACCCAGTACTTC.

CDR3 loop: CAISPGQVNTGELFF. The CDR3 DNA is TGTGCCATCAGTCCGGGACAGGTAAACACCGGGGAGCTGTTTTTT. The chain uses TRBV10-3 and TRBJ2-2; 8 bases match TRBD1. Per germline, CDR1 ENHRY and CDR2 SYGVKD. CDR3 length equals 15 residues. V shed 5 bases and J 2 bases; nucleotides not matched to a gene: 4.

The genes are TRBV5-1 and TRBJ1-1; D perhaps matches TRBD1 (5 bases). Germline-derived CDR1 and CDR2 are SGHRS and YFSETQ. V lost 4 bases and J 0 bases, leaving 13 bases between the germline ends. CDR3 size: 15 residues. The CDR3 sequence: CASSTLQDLNTEAFF. CDR3 nucleotide sequence: TGCGCCAGCAGCACATTACAGGATCTGAACACTGAAGCTTTCTTT.

This clone was found once. This rearrangement joins TRBV9 to TRBJ2-2; D remains ambiguous. Germline-derived CDR1 and CDR2 are SGDLS and YYNGEE. This CDR3 comprises 17 residues. The ends were cut back, 3 bases at V and 1 base at J, with 16 bases in the middle. CDR3 loop: CASSAHRQALNTGELFF. Written as DNA, the CDR3 is TGTGCCAGCAGCGCCCATCGACAAGCCTTGAACACCGGGGAGCTGTTTTTT.

The J gene is TRBJ2-1, the V gene TRBV6-1; no clear D. Germline CDR1 and CDR2: MNHNS and SASEGT. CDR3 length: 11 amino acids. The V gene lost 7 bases and the J gene lost 8 bases, with 9 bases spanning the gap. The CDR3 sequence: CASNLGDEQFF. CDR3 in DNA: TGTGCCAGCAACCTTGGGGATGAGCAGTTCTTC.